These 15 T cell receptor beta chains share one sample of origin, sequenced in a study of spatial heterogeneity in lung cancer. Time point given: sample taken at primary tumor resection. TCRdb reprocessed the 5' RACE reads with MiXCR, giving one entry per CDR3 protein. The sample carries 490 or so distinct CDR3 sequences, about 6.5% recorded once. The sequencing used normal lung tissue next to the tumor, collected at surgery. These receptors all stem from a female donor with early-stage non-small cell lung cancer.

In its sample, this clonotype ranks as medium-sized (0.01 to 0.1%). This beta chain slipped into a library made for alpha chains as a stray read, so its size is not meaningful. The CDR3 here is CASSLGDSGGAGTDTQYF. For the CDR3, the DNA is TGTGCCAGCAGCTTAGGTGATAGCGGGGGGGCTGGCACAGATACGCAGTATTTT. The chain has TRBV7-9 and TRBJ2-3, with TRBD2 matching 11 bases. The length of the CDR3 is 18 residues. Per germline, CDR1 SEHNR and CDR2 FQNEAQ (reference sequence). The V and J ends lost 1 base and 1 base, in that order; junction bases with no gene match: 7.

This clonotype was recorded a few times. This beta chain lies outside the target of a library built for alpha chains; its clone size means little. This rearrangement joins TRBV28 to TRBJ1-2; D remains ambiguous. The V end lost 3 bases, the J end lost 10 bases, and 9 bases lay between the germline ends. The CDR3 consists of 11 residues. In germline, CDR1 is MDHEN, CDR2 SYDVKM. This chain's CDR3 is CASSFVFAYTF. The CDR3 bases are TGTGCCAGCAGTTTTGTTTTCGCCTACACCTTC.

The table lists this clonotype with a count of one. A read error may explain this, as a much larger clone is one base away. This beta chain turned up in a library designed for alpha chains; as an off-target read, its abundance says little. This chain uses TRBV6-1 with TRBJ2-5; D is perhaps TRBD1 (5 bases). The CDR3 extends over 12 amino acids. Germline lookup yields CDR1 MNHNS and CDR2 SASEGT. The CDR3, as DNA: TGTGCCTTGACAGACGGATCGGAGACCCGGTACTTC. This translates into CALTDGSETRYF.

This clonotype rates as large. Since it is a stray read in a library aimed at alpha chains, this beta chain has a size that is not meaningful. This chain connects TRBV6-5 to TRBJ2-7, with 7 bases matching TRBD1. Germline trimming cut 5 bases from V and 0 bases from J; bases unmatched to any gene: 4. Germline assignment: CDR1 MNHEY and CDR2 SVGAGI. This CDR3 is 14 amino acids long. The CDR3 here is CASSTSGGSYEQYF. DNA for the CDR3: TGTGCCAGCAGTACCTCAGGGGGCTCCTACGAGCAGTACTTC.

This clonotype is deemed large. Since the library was made to target alpha chains, this beta chain is a stray read and its abundance is not meaningful. The chain links TRBV6-2 or TRBV6-3 to TRBJ2-7; 7 bases agree with TRBD1. The germline CDR1 and CDR2 sequences are MNHEY and SVGEGT. The CDR3 length is 15 residues. V trimming: 7 bases; J trimming: 3 bases; junction bases outside the gene matches: 12. DNA for the CDR3: TGTGCCAGCACCCTCGGCCCGGGACAGAGCTACGAGCAGTACTTC. The encoded protein is CASTLGPGQSYEQYF.

This clonotype is labeled as large. The library was prepared for alpha chains; this beta chain is a stray read, so its frequency means little. This chain joins TRBV7-8 and TRBJ2-1; TRBD1 matches 8 bases. The CDR3 runs to 15 residues. J gave up 6 bases and V 8 bases, and 12 bases lay outside the gene matches. Germline-derived CDR1 and CDR2 are SGHVS and FQNEAQ. The CDR3: CASETGTGSLNEQFF. CDR3 coding DNA: TGTGCCAGCGAAACCGGGACAGGCAGTCTCAATGAGCAGTTCTTC.

By frequency in the sample, this clonotype is medium-sized. This beta chain is an off-target read within a library intended for alpha chains, so its frequency means little. The genes are TRBV19 and TRBJ2-2; D may be TRBD1 (5 bases). The CDR3 runs 16 residues. Germline V lookup: CDR1 LNHDA, CDR2 SQIVND (reference sequence). V gave up 5 bases and J gave up 0 bases, with 13 bases separating them. The CDR3: CASSPRQNANTGELFF. The CDR3 DNA is TGTGCCAGTAGTCCCCGACAGAACGCGAACACCGGGGAGCTGTTTTTT.

This clonotype rates as medium-sized. A library prepared for alpha chains yielded this beta chain as an off-target read; its size is of little meaning. The chain is built from TRBV7-9 and TRBJ2-3; D unclear. Germline CDR1 SEHNR, CDR2 FQNEAQ (reference sequence). With 0 bases removed from V and 5 bases from J, the gap between germline ends came to 6 bases. This CDR3 has 13 residues. As DNA, the CDR3 is TGTGCCAGCAGCTTAGCCAGCCGAGATACGCAGTATTTT. It yields the protein CASSLASRDTQYF. Filled out from reference TRBV7-9 and TRBJ2-3, the complete variable domain reads DTGVSQNPRHKITKRGQNVTFRCDPISEHNRLYWYRQTLGQGPEFLTYFQNEAQLEKSRLLSDRFSAERPKGSFSTLEIQRTEQGDSAMYLCASSLASRDTQYFGPGTRLTVL.

By share, this clonotype ranks as large. As an off-target read in a library built for alpha chains, this beta chain has a frequency of little significance. CDR3 residues: CASSTVETQYF. Written as DNA, the CDR3 is TGTGCCAGCAGCACCGTGGAGACCCAGTACTTC. The rearrangement links TRBV6-6 to TRBJ2-5; D is unresolved. This CDR3 region has 11 residues. In germline, CDR1 is MNHNY, CDR2 SVGAGI (reference sequence). Trimming took off 6 bases at V and 5 bases at J, with 7 bases between the two ends.

This clonotype turned up a few times. The library was prepared for alpha chains; this beta chain is a stray read, so its frequency means little. The CDR3 sequence is CSATLPGTSGGWGHEQYF. Here the CDR3 DNA reads TGCAGTGCTACCCTGCCCGGGACTAGCGGGGGTTGGGGCCACGAGCAGTACTTC. The chain has TRBV20-1 and TRBJ2-7, with 14 bases that match TRBD2. V lost 4 bases to trimming and J lost 5 bases; unmatched junction nucleotides: 16. Germline CDR1 is DFQATT and CDR2 is SNEGSKA (reference sequence). The CDR3 covers 18 residues.

As concerns this clonotype: In a library made to pick up alpha chains, this beta chain is a stray read with a size that means little. This chain links TRBV2 with TRBJ1-6; D gene unclear. V was cut by 1 base and J by 5 bases, with 15 bases left in between. The CDR3 is 17 amino acids. Germline loops: CDR1 SNHLY, CDR2 FYNNEI. This CDR3 is CASSEEVATPNNSPLHF. The CDR3 DNA reads TGTGCCAGCAGTGAAGAGGTCGCGACCCCAAATAATTCACCCCTCCACTTT.

On this clonotype itself: The library was prepared for alpha chains; this beta chain is a stray read, so its frequency means little. The CDR3 here is CASSSPTGANIQYF. CDR3 bases: TGTGCCAGCAGCAGCCCCACAGGGGCTAACATTCAGTACTTC. J is TRBJ2-4 and V is TRBV6-2 or TRBV6-3; TRBD1 aligns across 7 bases. The CDR3 runs 14 residues. CDR1 is MNHEY and CDR2 is SVGEGT in the germline V gene. Unmatched junction bases numbered 9, after V lost 6 bases and J lost 7 bases.

By sample fraction, this clonotype is medium-sized. A library made for alpha chains picked up this beta chain off target, so its size means little. The rearrangement links TRBV20-1 to TRBJ1-4; 7 bases are shared with TRBD1. The J segment lost 7 bases and the V segment lost 1 base, leaving 12 bases of the junction unmatched. CDR3 length: 16 residues. Germline lookup yields CDR1 DFQATT and CDR2 SNEGSKA (reference sequence). As DNA, the CDR3 is TGCAGTGCTAGAGGTCCCGGGACAGAACGCGGTGAAAAACTGTTTTTT. This codes for CSARGPGTERGEKLFF.

On this clonotype itself: Being off target in a library aimed at alpha chains, this beta chain has a size of little meaning. This chain links TRBV6-2 or TRBV6-3 with TRBJ2-5; no clear D gene. V was cut by 7 bases and J by 3 bases, with 12 bases left in between. From germline, CDR1 is MNHEY and CDR2 SVGEGT. The CDR3 is 13 amino acids. The chain's CDR3 is CASKSHCEETQYF. Here the CDR3 DNA reads TGTGCCAGCAAAAGCCACTGCGAAGAGACCCAGTACTTC.

Within the sample, this clonotype is large. This beta chain was picked up by a library intended for alpha chains and is off target, so its count carries little meaning. This rearrangement joins TRBV7-9 to TRBJ1-1; D is unresolved. V was pared by 5 bases and J by 3 bases, with 16 bases between. Germline assignment: CDR1 SEHNR and CDR2 FQNEAQ (reference sequence). The CDR3 sequence is 15 residues long. The CDR3 spells CASSPTKAGDTEAFF. CDR3 coding DNA: TGTGCCAGCAGCCCCACAAAGGCCGGGGACACTGAAGCTTTCTTT.